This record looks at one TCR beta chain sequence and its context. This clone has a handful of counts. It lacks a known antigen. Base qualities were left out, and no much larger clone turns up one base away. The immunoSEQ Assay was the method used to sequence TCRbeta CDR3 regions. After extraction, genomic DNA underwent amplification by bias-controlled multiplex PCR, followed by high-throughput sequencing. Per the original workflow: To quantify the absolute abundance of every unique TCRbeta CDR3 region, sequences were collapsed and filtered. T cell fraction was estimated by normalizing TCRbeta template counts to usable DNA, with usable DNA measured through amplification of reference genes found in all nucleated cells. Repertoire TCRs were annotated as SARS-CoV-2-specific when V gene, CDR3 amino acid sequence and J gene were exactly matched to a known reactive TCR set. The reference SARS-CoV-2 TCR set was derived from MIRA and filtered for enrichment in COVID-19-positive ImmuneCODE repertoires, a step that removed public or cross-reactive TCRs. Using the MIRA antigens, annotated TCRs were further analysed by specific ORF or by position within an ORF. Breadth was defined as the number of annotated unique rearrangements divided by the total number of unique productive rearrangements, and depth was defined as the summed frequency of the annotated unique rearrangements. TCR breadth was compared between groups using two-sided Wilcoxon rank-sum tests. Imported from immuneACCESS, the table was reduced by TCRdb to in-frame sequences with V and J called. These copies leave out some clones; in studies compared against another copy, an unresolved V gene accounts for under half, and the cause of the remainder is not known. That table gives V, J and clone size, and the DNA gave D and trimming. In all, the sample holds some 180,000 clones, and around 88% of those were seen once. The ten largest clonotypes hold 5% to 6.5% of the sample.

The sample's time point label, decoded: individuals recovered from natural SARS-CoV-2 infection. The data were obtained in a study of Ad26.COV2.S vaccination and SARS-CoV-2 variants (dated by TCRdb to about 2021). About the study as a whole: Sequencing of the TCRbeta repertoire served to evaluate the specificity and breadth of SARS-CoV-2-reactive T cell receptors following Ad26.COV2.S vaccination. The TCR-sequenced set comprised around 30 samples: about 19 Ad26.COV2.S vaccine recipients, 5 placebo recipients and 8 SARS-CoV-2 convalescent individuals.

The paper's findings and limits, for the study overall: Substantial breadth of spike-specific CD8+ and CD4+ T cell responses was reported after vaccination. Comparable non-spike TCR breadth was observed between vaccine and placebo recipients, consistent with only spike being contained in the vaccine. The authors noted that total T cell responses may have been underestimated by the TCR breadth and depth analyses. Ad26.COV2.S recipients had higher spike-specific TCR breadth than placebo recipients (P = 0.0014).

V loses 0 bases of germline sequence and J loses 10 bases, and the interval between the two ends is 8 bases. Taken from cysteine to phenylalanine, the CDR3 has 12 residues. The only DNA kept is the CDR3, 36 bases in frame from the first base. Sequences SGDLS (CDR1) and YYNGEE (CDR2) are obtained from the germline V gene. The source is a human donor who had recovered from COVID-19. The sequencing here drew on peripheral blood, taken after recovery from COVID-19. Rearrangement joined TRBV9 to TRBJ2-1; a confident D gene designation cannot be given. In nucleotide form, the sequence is TGTGCCAGCAGCGTAGGCGGTAGGGAGCAGTTCTTC. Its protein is CASSVGGREQFF. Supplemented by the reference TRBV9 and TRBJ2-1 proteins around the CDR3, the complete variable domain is DSGVTQTPKHLITATGQRVTLRCSPRSGDLSVYWYQQSLDQGLQFLIQYYNGEERAKGNILERFSAQQFPDLHSELNLSSLELGDSALYFCASSVGGREQFFGPGTRLTVL.